What follows is one T cell receptor (beta chain) and its context. Its recognized antigen is unknown. It has no much larger one-base neighbor in the sample; base qualities were not kept. The data derive from a study of naive CD8 T cells in extremely preterm neonates (dated by TCRdb to about 2017). About the study as a whole: The abstract gives the adult participants' age range as 25-50 years, whereas the methods give 20-50 years. Sorted naive CD8+ T cells from four age groups (extremely preterm neonates, term neonates, young children and adults) were used in the study to compare TCRbeta CDR3 repertoires. Study-wide conclusions, independent of this receptor: A larger fraction of CDR3 nucleotide sequences was shared among preterm neonates (about 2.5%) than among term neonates (around 0.4%), young children (approximately 0.03%) and adults (approximately 0.01%). Among the limitations the authors pointed out were a small sample size and productive template counts that varied across preterm samples. Compared with all other age groups, preterm neonates showed significantly lower iChao1 richness (p < 0.05) along with an even clone distribution, indicating a less rich repertoire. Prospective longitudinal studies of preterm and term neonates were called for by the authors so that T cell development could be tracked within individuals. Preterm CDR3s were shorter, with fewer N additions and less junctional trimming, and were closer to germline than those of older groups.

TCRbeta CDR3 regions were amplified from genomic DNA by a two-step, bias-controlled multiplex PCR. The multiplex PCR used primers specific for every TRBV and TRBJ gene segment. The immunoSEQ Assay was used to generate TCRbeta repertoire data. In the source study's methods: To merge closely related sequences, reads went through filtering and clustering using a relative-frequency ratio and a modified nearest-neighbor algorithm. V, D and J gene assignments for CDR3 sequences followed IMGT annotation. Template counts were corrected for PCR amplification bias and quantified by comparison with synthetic TCR CDR3 analog sequences. Analyses were restricted to unique productive sequences, meaning in-frame CDR3 sequences without stop codons. The immunoSEQ Analyzer software was used to compute clonality, defined as 1 minus Pielou's evenness, and iChao1 richness. Statistical testing was performed in JMP, using Student's t-test or a non-parametric test depending on Shapiro-Wilk normality results. Entries here come from immuneACCESS through TCRdb and include only in-frame sequences with V and J called. Some clones fail to appear in such tables; in the studies checked, an unresolved V gene covers under half of the shortfall, and the cause of the remainder is unknown. V and J calls and clone size are those listed in that table; D and trimming were worked out from the DNA. A total of more than 4,500 clones appear in this sample, approximately 97% of them only once. The ten largest clones add up to 0.7% to 0.8% of the sample.

Peripheral blood was donated by five healthy children aged 16-56 months who were having elective routine surgery, plus five healthy nonsmoking adults. Healthy nonsmokers aged about 18-50 years, with a median age of around 39 years, served as the adult controls. A FACSAria III cell sorter was used to sort live, Annexin V-negative naive CD8+ T cells (CD3+CD8+CD45RA+CCR7+). Each sample yielded between roughly 19,000 and 100,000 sorted naive CD8+ T cells. Ficoll-Paque density gradient centrifugation of diluted blood was used to isolate mononuclear cells. Before sorting, mononuclear cells were cryopreserved in about 10% DMSO plus 90% FBS and kept long term at -150 degrees C. After thawing, the cells were stained with Annexin V and with antibodies against CD3, CD8, CCR7 and CD45RA. The DNeasy Blood and Tissue Kit was used to extract genomic DNA from sorted cell pellets that had been snap-frozen. The sequencing sample was made of naive CD8+ T cells from blood. This receptor was taken from a human donor in good health.

CDR3 loop: CASSSSRLAGGPPDTQYF. The sequence in DNA is TGTGCCAGCAGCTCTTCCCGACTAGCGGGGGGGCCCCCAGATACGCAGTATTTT. The rearrangement joined TRBV7-9 to TRBJ2-3; 14 nucleotides in the junction match TRBD2. CDR1 is given as SEHNR and CDR2 as FQNEAQ, both from the germline V gene (reference sequence). The CDR3 holds 18 amino acids from the cysteine to the phenylalanine. Left in the record is the CDR3 DNA by itself, 54 bases read in frame from the first base. Unmatched junction bases come to 10, with V trimmed by 4 bases and J by 4 bases.